This T cell receptor (beta chain) was sequenced in a study of identical twins. Study-wide findings and caveats: Modeled out-of-frame TCR alpha sharing in monozygotic twins fell below observed levels. Fewer insertions marked abundant cord blood beta clonotypes; young adult naive trended weakly, memory not at all. The presence of invariant MAIT and iNKT cells could partly confound analyses of zero-insertion sequences.

Only healthy Caucasians were enrolled as donors. A note on this clonotype: The antigen is undetermined.

Germline V gene lookup returns CDR1 MRHNA and CDR2 SNTAGT. Trimming cost V 0 bases and J 4 bases, with 13 bases left between them. This CDR3 is 16 amino acids long. TCRdb re-derived calls from the 5' RACE reads in MiXCR, one entry per CDR3 protein. The data show about 330,000 distinct CDR3 sequences, over 9% seen once. In addition, the sample was reused for a study of yellow fever vaccine responses in identical twins.

This sequence was found in a woman aged 18-29 years in good health. Sequences were obtained from CD8+ T cells sorted from blood. The V gene is TRBV6-4, the J gene TRBJ2-1; possibly TRBD1 for D (7 bases). The CDR3 DNA sequence: TGTGCCAGCAGTGACTCAGGGGGCGCGGGATACAATGAGCAGTTCTTC. Encoded protein: CASSDSGGAGYNEQFF.